The present TCR beta chain was sequenced within a study of shared clonotypes between healthy human individuals (TCRdb year 2020). Looking at the study overall: A couple of women and three men aged 18 to 49 years were included in the cohort. To estimate repertoire size and how much clonotype sharing occurs between individuals, the study deeply sequenced the blood TCR repertoires of several healthy adults. Libraries were prepared and TCR repertoires were sequenced by different laboratories using diverse techniques, in order to increase sequencing depth and limit assay-specific biases. Per donor, three plates each were used for CD4 naive and CD4 memory, two for CD8 naive, and one for CD8 memory. Per donor, leukapheresis produced somewhere between about 0.85 and 8.9 billion PBMCs. General conclusions and limits of the study: Pairwise subsampling led to the expectation that sequencing depth would affect the degree of clonotype sharing among donors. Sampling was restricted to blood, and TCR repertoires in tissues likely differ from the TCR repertoires found in blood. Naive subsets generally had larger estimated clonotype richness than memory subsets did. The small number of donors limited the genetic and exposure-history diversity represented. Higher generation probabilities were observed for clonotypes shared by all four sorted-subset donors than for non-shared clonotypes. Sharing across several donors was observed for approximately 5% of naive CD4, over 3% of naive CD8, 2.3% of memory CD4, and around 0.4% of memory CD8 clonotypes. Rarefaction of sorted-subset datasets indicated incomplete sequencing despite the large sequencing depth.

About this clone: Its antigen is not yet known. Base-call qualities are not available, and no considerably larger clone is one nucleotide away.

The CDR3 covers 14 residues, taking in both the cysteine and the phenylalanine. Only CDR3 DNA is held: 42 bases, read in frame from base 1. CDR1 and CDR2 (SEHNR, FQNEAQ) derive from the germline V gene (reference sequence). Trimming costs V 5 bases and J 3 bases, and their ends lie 14 bases apart. CD8 naive samples consisted of CD45RO-negative cells that were positively selected for CCR7, yielding a CD45RA+CCR7+ population without TemRA cells. Donors were healthy HIV-negative adults with no recently reported acute infections or vaccinations. Every donor was a Caucasian adult residing in Nashville, Tennessee, USA. Blood was collected by leukapheresis, and PBMCs were isolated by Ficoll-Histopaque density gradient centrifugation and then cryopreserved in liquid nitrogen vapor phase. Analytical flow cytometry was used to check the purity and quantity of each magnetically sorted T cell population. Genomic DNA was isolated from each sorted fraction and quantified by UV absorbance on a Nanodrop 2000c.

Using the deep immunoSEQ assay, TCR CDR3 regions were amplified from genomic DNA by multiplex PCR. Genomic DNA extracted from each cell subset was distributed evenly over all wells of several immunoSEQ 96-well plates, and each plate served as one replicate. For sorted subsets, approximately 190 ng of genomic DNA, equivalent to 25,000 to 35,000 T cell genomes, went into each replicate PCR. Purified libraries were quantified with a Qubit 3.0 fluorometer, sized on a Bioanalyzer 2100, and re-quantified with the KAPA Library Quantification kit. Every immunoSEQ 96-well plate was sequenced on a dedicated single-read 150-cycle Illumina NextSeq 550 flow cell. In the original analysis: Because only junctional sequences without quality scores were contained in the immunoSEQ output, filtering matching that applied to full-length reads could not be performed. Sequences were annotated with PyIR, a Python wrapper for IgBLAST v1.9, using IMGT germline references to assign V/J genes and CDR3. Reads were removed for weak V/J assignments (E-value above 1e-6), missing CDR3, stop codons, out-of-frame junctions, or ambiguous translated residues. V3J clonotypes were defined by identical inferred V gene, J gene, and CDR3 amino acid sequence. To compute the percentage overlap between repertoires, the number of shared unique clonotypes was divided by the size of the smaller repertoire. RTK rarefaction, the Chao1 estimator, and Recon v2.1 estimates of unobserved clonotypes were used to assess repertoire richness. Generation probabilities were computed with OLGA for all TCRbeta clonotypes obtained by the gDNA method from four donors. Imported from immuneACCESS, the table was reduced by TCRdb to in-frame sequences with V and J called. These copies leave out some clones; in studies compared against another copy, an unresolved V gene accounts for under half, and the cause of the remainder is not known. The D gene and trimming were derived from the DNA, and the V and J assignments and clone size from that table. The sample contains around 2,000,000 clones, about 95% of them found a single time. More than 0.9% of the sample rests with the top ten.

The chain joins TRBV7-9 to TRBJ2-7; possibly the D gene is TRBD2, per 6 matching bases. Sequencing used naive CD8+ T cells sorted from blood. The meaning of the sample's cell subset or site label: CD45RA+CCR7+. The sequence came from a man aged 18 to 29 in good health. The CDR3 protein sequence reads: CASSHPRDFYEQYF. The nucleotides are TGTGCCAGCAGCCATCCCCGGGACTTCTACGAGCAGTACTTC.